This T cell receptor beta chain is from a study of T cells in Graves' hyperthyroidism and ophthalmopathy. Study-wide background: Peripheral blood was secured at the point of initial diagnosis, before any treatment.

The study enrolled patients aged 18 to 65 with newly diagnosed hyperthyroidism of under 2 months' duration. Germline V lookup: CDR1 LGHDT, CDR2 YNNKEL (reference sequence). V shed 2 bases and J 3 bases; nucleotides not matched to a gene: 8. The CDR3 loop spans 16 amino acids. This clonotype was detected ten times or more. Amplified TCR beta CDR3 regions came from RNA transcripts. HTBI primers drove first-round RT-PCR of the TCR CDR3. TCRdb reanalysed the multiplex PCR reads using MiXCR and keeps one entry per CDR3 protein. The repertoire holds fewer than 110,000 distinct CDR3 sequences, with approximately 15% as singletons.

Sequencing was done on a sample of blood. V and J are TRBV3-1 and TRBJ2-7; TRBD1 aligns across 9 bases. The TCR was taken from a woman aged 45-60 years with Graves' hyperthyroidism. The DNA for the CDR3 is TGTGCCAGCAGCCAATCCGGGACAGGGCTGTACTACGAGCAGTACTTC. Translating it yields CASSQSGTGLYYEQYF.